This T cell receptor (beta chain) was captured in a study of blood T cell repertoires in COVID-19. Study background: Researchers got acute and convalescent COVID-19 samples from the United States, Italy and Spain. Sample material is recorded as cDNA or gDNA derived from T cells, B-cell-depleted T cells, or PBMCs.

In the authors' methods: By means of reference gene primer amplification, nucleated cell counts were estimated. This table comes from immunoSEQ multiplex PCR, and its TCRdb copy is limited to in-frame clones, with some not included. That table is the source of V, J and clone size, and D and trimming were worked out from the DNA. The sample has fewer than 150,000 clones; about 90% are singletons. V trimming: 5 bases; J trimming: 6 bases; junction bases outside the gene matches: 16. The CDR3 covers 17 residues. CDR1 and CDR2 from the germline V gene are MNHEY and SVGEGT. Sequenced sample: peripheral blood. The TCR was taken from a woman aged 50 to 60 who had recovered from COVID-19. The chain carries TRBV6-2 or TRBV6-3 and TRBJ2-7; TRBD2 agrees at 10 bases. In DNA, the CDR3 is TGTGCCAGCAGTACACTCCGGCCGGGACTAGCGTATCTCGAGCAGTACTTC. The encoded protein is CASSTLRPGLAYLEQYF.